Listed here are 9 T cell receptor beta chains from one sample, sequenced in a study of blood T cell repertoires in COVID-19. Produced via immunoSEQ multiplex PCR; TCRdb's table is partial and in-frame only. The sample shows about 300,000 clones, roughly 90% of them seen only once. The sample consisted of PBMCs or T cells enriched from blood (not recorded which). Receptors originate from a woman between 40 and 50 years old who had recovered from COVID-19.

The chain is built from TRBV30 and TRBJ1-2; tentative D call: TRBD1 (5 bases). V was shortened by 2 bases and J by 4 bases, with 17 bases between the two germline ends. The CDR3 totals 15 residues. The germline CDR1 and CDR2 sequences are GTSNPN and SVGIG (reference sequence). CDR3 bases: TGTGCCTGGAGTCCACAGGTCAGGGCTACCTATGGCTACACCTTC. Its protein product is CAWSPQVRATYGYTF.

V gene TRBV3-1 (or the pseudogene TRBV3-2) combines with J gene TRBJ2-7; TRBD1 aligns across 9 bases. This CDR3 region has 15 residues. From germline, CDR1 is LGHDT and CDR2 YNNKEL (reference sequence). V was clipped by 3 bases and J by 3 bases; unmatched bases: 6. CDR3 loop: CASSHTGGEFYEQYF. As DNA, the CDR3 is TGTGCCAGCAGCCACACAGGGGGCGAGTTCTACGAGCAGTACTTC.

CDR3 coding DNA: TGTGCGGGCAACAGGGGGCCCAATGAAAAACTGTTTTTT. Its protein product is CAGNRGPNEKLFF. The chain carries TRBV2 and TRBJ1-4; 9 bases map to TRBD1. The CDR3 extends over 13 amino acids. Germline values: CDR1 SNHLY, CDR2 FYNNEI.

The CDR3 DNA follows: TGTGCCAGCTCACGAGATACAGGGGTGGAAGGCTACACCTTC. The encoded protein is CASSRDTGVEGYTF. The rearrangement joins TRBV18 to TRBJ1-2, with 7 nucleotides matching TRBD1. CDR3 length: 14 residues. Germline CDR1 reads KGHSH; CDR2 reads LQKENI. The V segment lost 4 bases and the J segment 8 bases; nucleotides outside the gene matches: 10. Full variable domain (outside the CDR3, taken from reference TRBV18 and TRBJ1-2): NAGVMQNPRHLVRRRGQEARLRCSPMKGHSHVYWYRQLPEEGLKFMVYLQKENIIDESGMPKERFSAEFPKEGPSILRIQQVVRGDSAAYFCASSRDTGVEGYTFGSGTRLTVV.

The genes are TRBV30 and TRBJ2-7; TRBD2 is a possible D gene (6 bases). V was pared by 3 bases and J by 1 base, with 7 bases between. The CDR3 length is 12 residues. The V gene's germline CDR1 is GTSNPN and CDR2 SVGIG (reference sequence). The CDR3 DNA reads as TGTGCCTGGAGGGGGGGTTCCTACGAGCAGTACTTC. It specifies CAWRGGSYEQYF.

The rearrangement links TRBV30 to TRBJ1-2; D gene uncertain. The CDR3 covers 13 residues. Germline V gene lookup returns CDR1 GTSNPN and CDR2 SVGIG (reference sequence). V gave up 1 base and J gave up 4 bases, with 10 bases separating them. The CDR3 sequence is CAWSEVVVYGYTF. The CDR3 region has the DNA TGTGCCTGGAGTGAAGTGGTAGTCTATGGCTACACCTTC.

The chain joins TRBV29-1 to TRBJ1-1, with D perhaps matching TRBD1 (6 bases). The V and J ends lost 6 bases and 4 bases respectively, with 12 bases between them. From germline, CDR1 is SQVTM and CDR2 ANQGSEA. The CDR3 length is 12 residues. This CDR3 reads CSVDTGFTEAFF. The CDR3 nucleotides are TGCAGCGTCGATACAGGGTTCACTGAAGCTTTCTTT.

This sequence joins TRBV2 and TRBJ1-5; D unresolved. The CDR3 is 16 residues long. Germline V lookup: CDR1 SNHLY, CDR2 FYNNEI. Trimming removed 1 base at V and 3 bases at J, with 13 bases between. The CDR3 DNA reads as TGTGCCAGCAGTGAAGGGGCATCGGTATACAATCAGCCCCAGCATTTT. Its translation: CASSEGASVYNQPQHF.

This chain uses TRBV5-6 with TRBJ1-4; TRBD1 is a possible D gene (6 bases). This CDR3 is built from 18 residues. The V and J ends lost 2 bases and 0 bases respectively, with 17 bases between them. Germline V gene lookup returns CDR1 SGHDT and CDR2 YYEEEE. The CDR3 here is CASSFRQELYATNEKLFF. CDR3 nucleotide sequence: TGTGCCAGCAGCTTTAGACAGGAGCTTTATGCAACTAATGAAAAACTGTTTTTT.